These T cell receptor beta chains were read from a single sample in a study of blood T cell repertoires in COVID-19. Only in-frame clones appear in the TCRdb table, and some are missing; sequencing was by immunoSEQ multiplex PCR. This sample has about 260,000 clones, with approximately 87% found just once. The sample taken for sequencing was peripheral blood. These receptors were obtained from a woman aged 40 to 50 who had recovered from COVID-19. The CDR3 runs from the conserved cysteine through the conserved F or W. D genes are given only for firm matches. Part of the rows lack a size; the others show once, few, many or a class for expanded clones.

D gene	V gene	J gene	clone size	CDR3 length	CDR3 DNA	CDR3 protein
-	TRBV2	TRBJ2-5	-	11	TGTGCCAGCGCGGCGGAAGAGACCCAGTACTTC	CASAAEETQYF
TRBD2	TRBV2	TRBJ2-5	-	12	TGTGCCACTAGCGGGGTTCTAGAGACCCAGTACTTC	CATSGVLETQYF
-	TRBV19	TRBJ1-1	few	13	TGTGCCAGTAGCTTAGGGGAATTAACTGAAGCTTTCTTT	CASSLGELTEAFF
TRBD1	TRBV5-4	TRBJ2-3	-	17	TGTGCCAGCAGCTTGGGGGGGACAGGGAGGGGCACAGATACGCAGTATTTT	CASSLGGTGRGTDTQYF
TRBD1	TRBV6-5	TRBJ2-7	-	16	TGTGCCAGCAGTTACCCTCCCGGGACAGCTCCCTACGAGCAGTACTTC	CASSYPPGTAPYEQYF
TRBD1	TRBV10-1	TRBJ1-1	-	13	TGCGCCAGCAATCGAGTGACAGGGGAAGAAGCTTTCTTT	CASNRVTGEEAFF
-	TRBV6-5	TRBJ2-2	once	14	TGTGCCTCCCTCCTGGGGGCAAGCACCGGGGAGCTGTTTTTT	CASLLGASTGELFF
-	TRBV10-3	TRBJ1-2	once	13	TGTGCCATCAGTGAGCCGGGAATCTATGGCTACACCTTC	CAISEPGIYGYTF
TRBD1	TRBV19	TRBJ1-4	-	14	TGTGCCAGTAGTACCGGGACAGGGGATGAAAAACTGTTTTTT	CASSTGTGDEKLFF
TRBD1	TRBV4-3	TRBJ2-7	-	15	TGCGCCAGCAGCCAAGGGACAGGGGGTACCTACGAGCAGTACTTC	CASSQGTGGTYEQYF